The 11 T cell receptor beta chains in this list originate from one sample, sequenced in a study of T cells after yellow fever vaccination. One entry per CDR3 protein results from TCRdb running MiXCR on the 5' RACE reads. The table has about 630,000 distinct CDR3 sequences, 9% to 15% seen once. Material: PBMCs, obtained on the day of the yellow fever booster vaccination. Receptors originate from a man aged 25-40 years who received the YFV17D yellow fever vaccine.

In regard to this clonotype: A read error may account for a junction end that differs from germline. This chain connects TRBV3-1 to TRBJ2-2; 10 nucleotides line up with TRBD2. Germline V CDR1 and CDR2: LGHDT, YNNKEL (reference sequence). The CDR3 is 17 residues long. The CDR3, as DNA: TGTGCCAGCACCCAAAACAGCGGGAGGGCCGGGACCGGGGAGCTGTTTTTT. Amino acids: CASTQNSGRAGTGELFF.

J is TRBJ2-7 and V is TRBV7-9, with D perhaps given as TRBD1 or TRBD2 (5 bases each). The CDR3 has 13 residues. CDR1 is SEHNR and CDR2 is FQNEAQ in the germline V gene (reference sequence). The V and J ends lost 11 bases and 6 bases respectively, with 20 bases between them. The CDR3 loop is CACEDGGSFEQYF. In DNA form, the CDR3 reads TGTGCCTGCGAGGATGGGGGTTCATTCGAGCAGTACTTC. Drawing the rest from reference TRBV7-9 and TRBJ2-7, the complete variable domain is DTGVSQNPRHKITKRGQNVTFRCDPISEHNRLYWYRQTLGQGPEFLTYFQNEAQLEKSRLLSDRFSAERPKGSFSTLEIQRTEQGDSAMYLCACEDGGSFEQYFGPGTRLTVT.

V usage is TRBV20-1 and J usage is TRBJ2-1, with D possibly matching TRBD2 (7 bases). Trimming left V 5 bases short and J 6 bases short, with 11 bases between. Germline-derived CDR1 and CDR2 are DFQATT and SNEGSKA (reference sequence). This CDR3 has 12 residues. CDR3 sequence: CSAGGASNEQFF. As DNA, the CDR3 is TGCAGTGCTGGGGGGGCCAGCAATGAGCAGTTCTTC.

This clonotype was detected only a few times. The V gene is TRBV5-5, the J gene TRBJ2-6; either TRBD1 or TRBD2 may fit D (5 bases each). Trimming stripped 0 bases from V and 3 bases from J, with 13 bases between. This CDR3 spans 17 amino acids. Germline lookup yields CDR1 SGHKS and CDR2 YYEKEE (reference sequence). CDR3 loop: CASSLAARGFGANVLTF. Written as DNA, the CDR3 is TGTGCCAGCAGCTTGGCGGCGAGGGGCTTTGGGGCCAACGTCCTGACTTTC. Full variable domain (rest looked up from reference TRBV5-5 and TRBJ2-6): DAGVTQSPTHLIKTRGQQVTLRCSPISGHKSVSWYQQVLGQGPQFIFQYYEKEERGRGNFPDRFSARQFPNYSSELNVNALLLGDSALYLCASSLAARGFGANVLTFGAGSRLTVL.

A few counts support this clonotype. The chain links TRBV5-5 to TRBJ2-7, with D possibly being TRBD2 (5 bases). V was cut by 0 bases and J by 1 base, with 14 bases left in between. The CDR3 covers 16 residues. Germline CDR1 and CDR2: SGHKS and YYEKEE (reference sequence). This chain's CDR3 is CASSLGPSLHSYEQYF. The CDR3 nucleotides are TGTGCCAGCAGCTTGGGGCCTAGCCTTCATTCCTACGAGCAGTACTTC.

In DNA, the CDR3 is TGTGCCAGCAGTTACTCGAATAGAAATCAGCCCCAGCATTTT. Its protein product is CASSYSNRNQPQHF. The rearrangement uses TRBV6-5 and TRBJ1-5, with D unclear. Trimming stripped 0 bases from V and 4 bases from J, with 7 bases between. There are 14 residues in the CDR3. Germline V CDR1 and CDR2: MNHEY, SVGAGI.

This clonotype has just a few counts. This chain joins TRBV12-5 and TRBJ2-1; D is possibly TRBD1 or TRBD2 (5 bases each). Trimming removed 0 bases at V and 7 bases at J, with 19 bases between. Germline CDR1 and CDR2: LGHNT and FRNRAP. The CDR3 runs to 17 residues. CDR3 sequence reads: CASGLVHTAGQGNEQFF. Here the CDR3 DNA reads TGTGCTAGTGGTTTGGTACATACGGCGGGCCAGGGTAATGAGCAGTTCTTC. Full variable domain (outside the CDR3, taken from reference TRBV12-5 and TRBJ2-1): DARVTQTPRHKVTEMGQEVTMRCQPILGHNTVFWYRQTMMQGLELLAYFRNRAPLDDSGMPKDRFSAEMPDATLATLKIQPSEPRDSAVYFCASGLVHTAGQGNEQFFGPGTRLTVL.

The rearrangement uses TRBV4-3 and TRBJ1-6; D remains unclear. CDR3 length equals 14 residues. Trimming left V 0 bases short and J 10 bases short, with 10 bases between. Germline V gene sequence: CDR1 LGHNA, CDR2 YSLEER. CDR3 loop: CASSQDIRESPLHF. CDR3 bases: TGCGCCAGCAGCCAAGATATTCGAGAATCACCCCTCCACTTT.

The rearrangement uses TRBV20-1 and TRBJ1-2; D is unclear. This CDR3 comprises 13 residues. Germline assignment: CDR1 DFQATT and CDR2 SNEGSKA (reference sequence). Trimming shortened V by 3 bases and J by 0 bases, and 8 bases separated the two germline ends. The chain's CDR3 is CSASQVANYGYTF. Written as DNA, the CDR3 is TGCAGTGCTAGCCAGGTGGCTAACTATGGCTACACCTTC.

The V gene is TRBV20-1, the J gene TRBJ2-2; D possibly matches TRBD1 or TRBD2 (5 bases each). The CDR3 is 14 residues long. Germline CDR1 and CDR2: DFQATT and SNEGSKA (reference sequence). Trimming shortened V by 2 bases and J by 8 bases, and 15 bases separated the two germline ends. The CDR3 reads CSARKSAGTGELFF. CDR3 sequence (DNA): TGCAGTGCTAGAAAAAGTGCCGGGACGGGGGAGCTGTTTTTT.

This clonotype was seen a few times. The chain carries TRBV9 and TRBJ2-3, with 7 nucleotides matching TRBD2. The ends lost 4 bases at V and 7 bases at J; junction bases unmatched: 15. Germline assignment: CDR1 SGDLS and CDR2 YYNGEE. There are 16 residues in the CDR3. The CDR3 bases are TGTGCCAGCAGCCCCAGAAGCGGGACGGAGATTCATACGCAGTATTTT. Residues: CASSPRSGTEIHTQYF.